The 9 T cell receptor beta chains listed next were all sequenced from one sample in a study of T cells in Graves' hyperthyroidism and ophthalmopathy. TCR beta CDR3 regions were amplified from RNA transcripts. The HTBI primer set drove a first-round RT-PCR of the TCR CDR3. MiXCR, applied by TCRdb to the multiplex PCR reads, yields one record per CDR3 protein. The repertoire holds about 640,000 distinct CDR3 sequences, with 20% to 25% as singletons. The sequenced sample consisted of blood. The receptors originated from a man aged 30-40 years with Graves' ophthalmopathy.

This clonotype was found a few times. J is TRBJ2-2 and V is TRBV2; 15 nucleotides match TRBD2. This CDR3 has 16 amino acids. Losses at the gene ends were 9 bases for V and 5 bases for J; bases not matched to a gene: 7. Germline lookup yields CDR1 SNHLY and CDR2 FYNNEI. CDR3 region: CASLTGTSGRTGELFF. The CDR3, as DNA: TGTGCCAGTTTAACCGGGACTAGCGGGAGGACCGGGGAGCTGTTTTTT.

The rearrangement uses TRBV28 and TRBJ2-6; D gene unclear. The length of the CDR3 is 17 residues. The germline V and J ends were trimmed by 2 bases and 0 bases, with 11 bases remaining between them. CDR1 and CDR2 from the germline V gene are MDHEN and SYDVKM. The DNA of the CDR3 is TGTGCCAGCAGTTTAGGGTTTGGTATCTCTGGGGCCAACGTCCTGACTTTC. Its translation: CASSLGFGISGANVLTF.

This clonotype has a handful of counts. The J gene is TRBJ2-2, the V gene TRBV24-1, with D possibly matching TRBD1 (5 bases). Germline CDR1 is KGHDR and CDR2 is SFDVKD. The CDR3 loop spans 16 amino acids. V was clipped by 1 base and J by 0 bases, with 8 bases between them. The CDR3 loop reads CATSDLGQTNTGELFF. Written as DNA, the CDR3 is TGTGCCACCAGTGATTTAGGACAAACGAACACCGGGGAGCTGTTTTTT.

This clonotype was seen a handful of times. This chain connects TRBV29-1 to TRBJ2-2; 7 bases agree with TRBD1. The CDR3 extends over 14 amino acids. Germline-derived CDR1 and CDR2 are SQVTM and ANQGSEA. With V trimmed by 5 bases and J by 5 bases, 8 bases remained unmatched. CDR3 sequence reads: CSVRDSIRTGELFF. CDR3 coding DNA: TGCAGCGTTCGGGACAGCATAAGAACCGGGGAGCTGTTTTTT.

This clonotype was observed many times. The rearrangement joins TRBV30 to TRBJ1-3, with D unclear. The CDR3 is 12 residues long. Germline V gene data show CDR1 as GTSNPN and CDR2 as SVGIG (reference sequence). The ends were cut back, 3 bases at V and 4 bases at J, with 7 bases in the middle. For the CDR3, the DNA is TGTGCCTGGAGAAGGTTGGGAAACACCATATATTTT. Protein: CAWRRLGNTIYF.

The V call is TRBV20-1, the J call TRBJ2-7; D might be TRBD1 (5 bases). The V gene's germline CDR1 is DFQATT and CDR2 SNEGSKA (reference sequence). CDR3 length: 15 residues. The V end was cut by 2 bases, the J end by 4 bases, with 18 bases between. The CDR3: CSARMGSKGLYEQYF. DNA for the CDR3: TGCAGTGCTAGAATGGGTTCGAAGGGGCTATACGAGCAGTACTTC.

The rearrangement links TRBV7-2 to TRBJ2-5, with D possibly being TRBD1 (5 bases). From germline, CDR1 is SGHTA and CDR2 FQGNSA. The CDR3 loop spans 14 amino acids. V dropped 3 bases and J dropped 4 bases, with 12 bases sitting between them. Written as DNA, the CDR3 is TGTGCCAGCAGCTTCCCCCTAGGGGCAGAGACCCAGTACTTC. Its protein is CASSFPLGAETQYF.

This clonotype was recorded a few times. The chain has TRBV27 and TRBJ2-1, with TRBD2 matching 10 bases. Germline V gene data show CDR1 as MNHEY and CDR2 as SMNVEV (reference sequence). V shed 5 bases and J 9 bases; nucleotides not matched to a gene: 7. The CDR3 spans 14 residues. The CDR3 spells CASSQRLAGGEQFF. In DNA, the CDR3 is TGTGCCAGCAGTCAAAGACTAGCGGGCGGTGAGCAGTTCTTC.

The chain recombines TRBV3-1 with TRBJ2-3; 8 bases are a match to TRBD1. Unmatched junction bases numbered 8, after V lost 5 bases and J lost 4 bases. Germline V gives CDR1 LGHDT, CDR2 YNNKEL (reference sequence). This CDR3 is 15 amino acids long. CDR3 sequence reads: CASSVGQGAADTQYF. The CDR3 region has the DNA TGTGCCAGCAGCGTAGGCCAGGGGGCAGCAGATACGCAGTATTTT.